The 7 T cell receptor beta chains below all came from one sample that was sequenced in a study of cytomegalovirus exposure and HLA in healthy donors. A multiplex PCR was run with 60 Vbeta primers and 13 Jbeta primers. Sequenced by immunoSEQ multiplex PCR; TCRdb stores in-frame clones only, minus some. The table shows 150,000 to 200,000 clones, with 70% to 90% occurring only once. The sample was PBMCs. These receptors came from a woman aged 18-35 years in good health and CMV-seropositive.

This clone has just one count. The gene calls are TRBV7-3 and TRBJ2-2; TRBD2 might be the D (5 bases). The CDR3 contains 12 residues. Per germline, CDR1 SGHTA and CDR2 FQGTGA. Trimming left V 5 bases short and J 6 bases short, with 7 bases between. The CDR3 region is CASSTGAGELFF. In DNA form, the CDR3 reads TGTGCCAGCAGCACCGGGGCCGGGGAGCTGTTTTTT.

In its sample, this clone was seen a few times. The chain employs TRBV5-1 and TRBJ1-1; a possible D gene is TRBD1 (5 bases). CDR3 length: 14 residues. Trimming took 0 bases from V and 3 from J, leaving 9 bases between them. From germline, CDR1 is SGHRS and CDR2 YFSETQ. This chain's CDR3 is CASSLVGEDTEAFF. The CDR3, as DNA: TGCGCCAGCAGCTTGGTGGGGGAGGACACTGAAGCTTTCTTT.

This clone was seen just once. The chain carries TRBV11-2 and TRBJ1-1, with 7 bases lining up with TRBD1. This CDR3 has 15 residues. The germline V gene encodes CDR1 SGHAT and CDR2 FQNNGV. V lost 5 bases and J lost 1; bases outside the gene matches: 7. Written as DNA, the CDR3 is TGTGCCAGCAGCCCAGACAGGGCCCGGAACACTGAAGCTTTCTTT. Translated: CASSPDRARNTEAFF.

The chain is built from TRBV6-5 and TRBJ2-7; D might be TRBD2 (6 bases). Germline CDR1 MNHEY, CDR2 SVGAGI. This CDR3 has 14 residues. V was pared by 6 bases and J by 0 bases, with 12 bases between. CDR3 sequence reads: CASRLTRGSYEQYF. CDR3 in DNA: TGTGCCAGCAGACTGACTAGAGGCTCCTACGAGCAGTACTTC.

The chain is built from TRBV12-5 and TRBJ1-1, with TRBD1 identical over 7 bases. Germline V lookup: CDR1 LGHNT, CDR2 FRNRAP. The junction had 11 bases not matched to a gene; V was cut back by 7 bases and J by 9 bases. This CDR3 comprises 13 residues. In DNA, the CDR3 is TGTGCTAGTGACCCGACAGGGCAAAATAAAGCTTTCTTT. It specifies CASDPTGQNKAFF.

This clone was counted a single time. The chain employs TRBV7-2 and TRBJ2-1, with 8 bases aligning to TRBD1. Germline CDR1 reads SGHTA; CDR2 reads FQGNSA. V lost 5 bases, J lost 8 bases, and 17 bases stayed unmatched. The CDR3 is 17 residues long. The CDR3, as DNA: TGTGCCAGCAGCCCAACCGGAGACAGGGGATTAACGGATGAGCAGTTCTTC. Translated, it gives CASSPTGDRGLTDEQFF.

The CDR3 sequence: CAWNPGGGETQYF. The CDR3 nucleotides read TGTGCCTGGAACCCAGGGGGAGGAGAGACCCAGTACTTC. This rearrangement joins TRBV30 to TRBJ2-5; D perhaps matches TRBD1 (7 bases). Germline V gene data show CDR1 as GTSNPN and CDR2 as SVGIG (reference sequence). This CDR3 is built from 13 residues. Trimming removed 4 bases at V and 4 bases at J, with 13 bases between.